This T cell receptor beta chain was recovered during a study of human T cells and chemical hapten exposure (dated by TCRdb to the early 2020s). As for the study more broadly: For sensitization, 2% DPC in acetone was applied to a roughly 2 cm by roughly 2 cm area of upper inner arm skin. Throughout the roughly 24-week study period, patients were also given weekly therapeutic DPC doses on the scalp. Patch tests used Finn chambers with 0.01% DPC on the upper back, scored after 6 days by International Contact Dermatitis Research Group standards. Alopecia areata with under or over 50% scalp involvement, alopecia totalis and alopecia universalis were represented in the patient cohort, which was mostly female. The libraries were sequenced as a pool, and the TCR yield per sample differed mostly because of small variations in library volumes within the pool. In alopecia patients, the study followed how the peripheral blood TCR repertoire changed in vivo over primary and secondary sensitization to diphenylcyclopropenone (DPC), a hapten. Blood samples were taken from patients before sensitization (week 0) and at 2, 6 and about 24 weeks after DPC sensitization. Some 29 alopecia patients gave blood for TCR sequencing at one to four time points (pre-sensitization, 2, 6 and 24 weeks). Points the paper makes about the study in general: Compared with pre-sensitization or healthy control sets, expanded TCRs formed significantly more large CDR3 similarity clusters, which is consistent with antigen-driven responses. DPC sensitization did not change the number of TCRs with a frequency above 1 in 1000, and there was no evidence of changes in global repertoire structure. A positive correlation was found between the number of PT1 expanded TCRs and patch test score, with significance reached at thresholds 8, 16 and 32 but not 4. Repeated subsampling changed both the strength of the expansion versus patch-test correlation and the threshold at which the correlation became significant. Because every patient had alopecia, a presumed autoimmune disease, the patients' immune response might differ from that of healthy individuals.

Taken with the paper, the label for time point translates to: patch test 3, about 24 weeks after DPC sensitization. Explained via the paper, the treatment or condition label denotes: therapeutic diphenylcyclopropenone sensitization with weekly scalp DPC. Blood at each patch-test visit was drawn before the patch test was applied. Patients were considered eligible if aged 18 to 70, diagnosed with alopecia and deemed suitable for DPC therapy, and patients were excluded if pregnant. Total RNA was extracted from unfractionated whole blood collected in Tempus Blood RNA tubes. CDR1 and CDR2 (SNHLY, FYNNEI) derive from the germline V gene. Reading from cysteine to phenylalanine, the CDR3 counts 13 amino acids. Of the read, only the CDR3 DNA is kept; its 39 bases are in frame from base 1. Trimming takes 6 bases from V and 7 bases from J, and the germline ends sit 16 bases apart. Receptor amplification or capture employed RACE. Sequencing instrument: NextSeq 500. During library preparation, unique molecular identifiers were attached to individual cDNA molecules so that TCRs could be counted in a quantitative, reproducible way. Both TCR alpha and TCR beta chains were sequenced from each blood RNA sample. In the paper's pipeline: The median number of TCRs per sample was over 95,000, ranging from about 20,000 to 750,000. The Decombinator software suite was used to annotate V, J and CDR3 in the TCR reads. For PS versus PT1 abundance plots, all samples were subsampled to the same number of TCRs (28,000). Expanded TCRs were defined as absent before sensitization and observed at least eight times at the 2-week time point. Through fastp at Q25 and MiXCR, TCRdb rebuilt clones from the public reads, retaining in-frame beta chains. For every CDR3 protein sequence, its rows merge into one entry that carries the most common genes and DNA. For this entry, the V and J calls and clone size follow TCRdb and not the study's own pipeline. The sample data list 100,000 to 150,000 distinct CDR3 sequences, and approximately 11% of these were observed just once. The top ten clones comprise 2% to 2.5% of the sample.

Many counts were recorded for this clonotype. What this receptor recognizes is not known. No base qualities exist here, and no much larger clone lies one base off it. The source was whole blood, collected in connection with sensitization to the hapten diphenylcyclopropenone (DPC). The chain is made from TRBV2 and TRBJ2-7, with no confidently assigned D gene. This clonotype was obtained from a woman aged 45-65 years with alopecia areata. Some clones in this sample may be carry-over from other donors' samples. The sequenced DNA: TGTGCCAGCAGCCCCCGGCAGTCTGTGGAGCAGTACTTC. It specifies CASSPRQSVEQYF.